This T cell receptor beta chain was recorded in a study of T cell responses to AZD1222 COVID-19 vaccine. Study-wide results and caveats: Just a handful of AZD1222 recipients tested seropositive at baseline. Nearly half of the spike-specific TCRs reportedly recognize variant regions that carry no mutations. Clonal diversity may have been underestimated in mostly white British donors.

In the case of this clone: Its specificity is not known.

Clones were read by immunoSEQ multiplex PCR, and TCRdb kept only the in-frame ones, dropping some. The sample shows some 140,000 clones, around 93% of them seen only once. Investigators merged groups given second doses at roughly 4 or roughly 12 weeks. This receptor was identified in an adult who received the AZD1222 COVID-19 vaccine. The source was peripheral blood, collected 28 days after the second AZD1222 dose.

Written as DNA, the CDR3 is TGTGCCAGCAGTGCCAGGGACAGGGGTCTTAAAGATACGCAGTATTTT. As protein: CASSARDRGLKDTQYF. The chain combines TRBV6-1 with TRBJ2-3; 10 bases are a match to TRBD1. V was clipped by 4 bases and J by 5 bases; unmatched bases: 9. The germline V gene encodes CDR1 MNHNS and CDR2 SASEGT. The CDR3 is 16 residues long.